This T cell receptor beta chain was sequenced in a study of T cells in Graves' hyperthyroidism and ophthalmopathy. This clonotype was detected only a few times. Amplification of TCR beta CDR3 regions used RNA as the template. The TCR CDR3 first-round RT-PCR relied on the HTBI primer set. TCRdb independently ran MiXCR on the multiplex PCR reads; one entry per CDR3 protein. The table lists roughly 600,000 distinct CDR3 sequences, roughly 15% of them singletons. The germline V and J ends were trimmed by 6 bases and 0 bases, with 9 bases remaining between them. Germline CDR1 and CDR2: MDHEN and SYDVKM. This CDR3 has 15 amino acids.

The receptor's source is a woman between 45 and 60 years old with Graves' ophthalmopathy. The material sequenced was blood. The rearrangement uses TRBV28 and TRBJ1-6; perhaps TRBD1 as D (6 bases). CDR3 loop: CASRGQTSYNSPLHF. For the CDR3, the DNA is TGTGCCAGCAGGGGACAAACCTCCTATAATTCACCCCTCCACTTT.